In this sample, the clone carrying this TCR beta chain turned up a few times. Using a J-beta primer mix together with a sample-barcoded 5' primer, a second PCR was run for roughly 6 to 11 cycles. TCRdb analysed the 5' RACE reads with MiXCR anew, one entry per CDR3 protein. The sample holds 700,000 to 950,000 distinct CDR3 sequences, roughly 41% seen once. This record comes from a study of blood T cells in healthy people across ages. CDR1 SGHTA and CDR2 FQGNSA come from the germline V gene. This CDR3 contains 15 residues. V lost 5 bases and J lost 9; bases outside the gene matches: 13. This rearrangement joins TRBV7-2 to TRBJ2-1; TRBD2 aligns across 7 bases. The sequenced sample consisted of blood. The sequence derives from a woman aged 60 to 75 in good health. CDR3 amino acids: CASSQGREGLSEQFF. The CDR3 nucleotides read TGTGCCAGCAGCCAAGGGAGGGAGGGCCTCAGTGAGCAGTTCTTC. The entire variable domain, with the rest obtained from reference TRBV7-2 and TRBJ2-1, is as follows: GAGVSQSPSNKVTEKGKDVELRCDPISGHTALYWYRQSLGQGLEFLIYFQGNSAPDKSGLPSDRFSAERTGGSVSTLTIQRTQQEDSAVYLCASSQGREGLSEQFFGPGTRLTVL.